This T cell receptor (beta chain) was observed in a study of blood T cell repertoires in COVID-19. Study-level background: Whether acute or convalescent, the COVID-19 samples came from the United States, Italy and Spain. PBMCs, B-cell-depleted T cells, or T cells were the source of the cDNA or gDNA that made up the material.

This clone was seen a few times. Germline V gene data show CDR1 as SEHNR and CDR2 as FQNEAQ (reference sequence). With 6 bases removed from V and 0 bases from J, the gap between germline ends came to 14 bases. The CDR3 contains 15 residues. In the authors' workflow: Estimated nucleated cell counts came from reference gene primer amplification. The repertoire was sequenced with immunoSEQ multiplex PCR; TCRdb's copy has only in-frame clones and lacks some. V and J calls and clone size are given by that table; D and trimming were obtained from the DNA. The sample lists 55,000 to 75,000 clones; about 81% were seen once.

Sequences were obtained from peripheral blood. The chain employs TRBV7-9 and TRBJ1-1; D unclear. This receptor was taken from a man older than 75 with acute or convalescent COVID-19. The CDR3 region has the DNA TGTGCCAGCAGAGAAGAACTGGACTTGAACACTGAAGCTTTCTTT. Translating it yields CASREELDLNTEAFF.